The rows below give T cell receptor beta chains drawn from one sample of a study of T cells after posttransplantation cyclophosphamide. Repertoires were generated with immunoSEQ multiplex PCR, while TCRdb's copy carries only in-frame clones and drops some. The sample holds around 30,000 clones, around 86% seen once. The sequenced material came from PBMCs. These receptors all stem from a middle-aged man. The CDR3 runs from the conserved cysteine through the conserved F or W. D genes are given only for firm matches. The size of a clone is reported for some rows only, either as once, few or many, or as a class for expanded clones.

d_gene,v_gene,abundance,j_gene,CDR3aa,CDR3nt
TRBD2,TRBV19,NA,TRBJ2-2,CASIGSGRATGELFF,TGTGCCAGTATCGGTAGCGGGAGGGCCACCGGGGAGCTGTTTTTT
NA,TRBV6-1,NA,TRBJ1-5,CASSPRQADQPQHF,TGTGCCAGCAGTCCGCGACAGGCGGATCAGCCCCAGCATTTT
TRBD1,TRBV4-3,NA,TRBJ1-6,CASSRANPRDRDF,TGCGCCAGCAGCCGGGCCAATCCGAGGGACAGGGACTTT
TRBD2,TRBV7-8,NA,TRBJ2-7,CASSPRLARYEQYF,TGTGCCAGCAGCCCCAGACTAGCTAGGTACGAGCAGTACTTC
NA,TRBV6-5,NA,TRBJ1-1,CASSVSETEAFF,TGTGCCAGCAGTGTGTCCGAGACTGAAGCTTTCTTT
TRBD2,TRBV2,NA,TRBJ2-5,CASSGSSGIKETQYF,TGTGCCAGCAGTGGGTCTAGCGGGATAAAAGAGACCCAGTACTTC
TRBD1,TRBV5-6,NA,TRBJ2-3,CASSRGNRGDTQYF,TGTGCCAGCAGCCGGGGAAACAGGGGAGATACGCAGTATTTT
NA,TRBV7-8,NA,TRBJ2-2,CASSLWAGGTGELFF,TGTGCCAGCAGCTTATGGGCAGGGGGGACCGGGGAGCTGTTTTTT
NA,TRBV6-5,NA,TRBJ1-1,CASSYDSNTEAFF,TGTGCCAGCAGTTACGACAGCAACACTGAAGCTTTCTTT
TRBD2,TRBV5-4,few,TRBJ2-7,CASSREGGSYEQYF,TGTGCCAGCAGCCGGGAGGGGGGCTCCTACGAGCAGTACTTC
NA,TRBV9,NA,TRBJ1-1,CASSGLTGNTEAFF,TGTGCCAGCAGCGGCCTTACAGGGAACACTGAAGCTTTCTTT
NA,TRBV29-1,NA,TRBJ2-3,CSVGRRAGDTQYF,TGCAGCGTTGGGCGCAGGGCCGGAGATACGCAGTATTTT
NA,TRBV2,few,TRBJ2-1,CAARGGAGPYNEQFF,TGTGCCGCGCGGGGTGGGGCCGGTCCATACAATGAGCAGTTCTTC
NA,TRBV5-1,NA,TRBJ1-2,CASSPTFGVNYGYTF,TGCGCCAGCAGCCCGACTTTTGGAGTTAACTATGGCTACACCTTC
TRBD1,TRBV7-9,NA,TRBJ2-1,CASSFGRPGQGLGEQFF,TGTGCCAGCAGCTTCGGTCGGCCCGGACAGGGGCTCGGGGAGCAGTTCTTC
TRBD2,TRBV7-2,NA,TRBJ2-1,CASRDMGLAGGVDEQFF,TGTGCCAGCCGCGACATGGGACTAGCGGGAGGTGTGGATGAGCAGTTCTTC
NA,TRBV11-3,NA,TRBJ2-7,CASSQASYEQYF,TGTGCCAGCAGCCAGGCTTCCTACGAGCAGTACTTC
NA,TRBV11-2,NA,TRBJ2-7,CASSVTGQHEQYF,TGTGCCAGCAGCGTAACTGGGCAGCACGAGCAGTACTTC
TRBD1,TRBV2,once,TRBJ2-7,CASRGTGASYEQYF,TGTGCCAGCAGGGGGACAGGGGCCTCCTACGAGCAGTACTTC
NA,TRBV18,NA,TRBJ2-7,CASSGQSYEQYF,TGTGCCAGCTCAGGACAGTCCTACGAGCAGTACTTC
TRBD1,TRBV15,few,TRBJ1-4,CATSRGPPGTGGATNEKLFF,TGTGCCACCAGCAGAGGACCTCCCGGGACAGGGGGCGCGACTAATGAAAAACTGTTTTTT
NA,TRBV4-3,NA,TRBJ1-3,CASSQDHGLSGNTIYF,TGCGCCAGCAGCCAAGACCATGGCCTCTCTGGAAACACCATATATTTT
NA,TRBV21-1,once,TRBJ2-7,CASSNLDSGRAESGSYEQYF,TGTGCCAGCAGCAACCTTGATAGCGGGAGGGCCGAGAGCGGCTCCTACGAGCAGTACTTC
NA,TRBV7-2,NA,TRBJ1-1,CASSLESGGHTEAFF,TGTGCCAGCAGCTTAGAGTCCGGGGGTCACACTGAAGCTTTCTTT
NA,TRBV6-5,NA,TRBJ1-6,CASSYSGTGEFTLHF,TGTGCCAGCAGTTACTCCGGGACGGGGGAATTCACCCTCCACTTT
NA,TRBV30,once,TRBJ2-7,CAWSVPYSYEQYF,TGTGCCTGGAGTGTCCCTTACTCCTACGAGCAGTACTTC
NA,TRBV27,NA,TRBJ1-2,CASSQGHIYGYTF,TGTGCCAGCAGTCAAGGACACATCTATGGCTACACCTTC
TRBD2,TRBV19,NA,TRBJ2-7,CASSLPRTSGRGEQYF,TGTGCCAGTAGTTTACCCAGGACTAGCGGGAGAGGCGAGCAGTACTTC
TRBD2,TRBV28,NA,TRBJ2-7,CASSLSGGSSYEQYF,TGTGCCAGCAGTTTATCTGGCGGGAGCTCCTACGAGCAGTACTTC
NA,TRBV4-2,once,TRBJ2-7,CASSQEGGASYEQYF,TGTGCCAGCAGCCAAGAAGGAGGGGCCTCCTACGAGCAGTACTTC
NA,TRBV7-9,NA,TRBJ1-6,CASSVRESPLHF,TGTGCCAGCAGCGTACGGGAGTCACCCCTCCACTTT
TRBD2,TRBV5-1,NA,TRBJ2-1,CASSRSGETYNEQFF,TGCGCCAGCAGCCGAAGCGGGGAGACATACAATGAGCAGTTCTTC
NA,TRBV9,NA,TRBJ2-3,CASSVASPVVPSTDTQYF,TGTGCCAGCAGCGTAGCTTCCCCAGTCGTACCTAGCACAGATACGCAGTATTTT
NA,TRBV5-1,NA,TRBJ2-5,CASSTKQGLAETQYF,TGCGCCAGCAGCACCAAGCAGGGCCTCGCAGAGACCCAGTACTTC
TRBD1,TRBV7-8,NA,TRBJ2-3,CASSDNRGAQYF,TGTGCCAGCAGCGACAACAGGGGTGCGCAGTATTTT
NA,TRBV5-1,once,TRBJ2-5,CASSWGNPSQETQYF,TGCGCCAGCAGCTGGGGCAATCCCTCCCAAGAGACCCAGTACTTC
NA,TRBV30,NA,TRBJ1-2,CALEALYGYTF,TGTGCCCTGGAGGCACTCTATGGCTACACCTTC
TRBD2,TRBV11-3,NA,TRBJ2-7,CASSHSGTTYEQYF,TGTGCCAGCAGCCACAGCGGGACCACCTACGAGCAGTACTTC
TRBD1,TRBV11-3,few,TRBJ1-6,CASSLDRDNSPLHF,TGTGCCAGCAGCTTGGACAGGGACAATTCACCCCTCCACTTT
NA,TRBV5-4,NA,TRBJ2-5,CASSRAEKETQYF,TGTGCCAGCAGCCGAGCGGAGAAAGAGACCCAGTACTTC
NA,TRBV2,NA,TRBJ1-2,CASSVARNYGYTF,TGTGCCAGCAGTGTCGCGCGGAACTATGGCTACACCTTC
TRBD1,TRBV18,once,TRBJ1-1,CASSPTKPAQGTEAFF,TGTGCCAGCTCACCAACGAAACCAGCACAGGGGACTGAAGCTTTCTTT
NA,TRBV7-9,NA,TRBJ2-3,CATRPSTDTQYF,TGTGCCACCCGGCCTAGTACAGATACGCAGTATTTT
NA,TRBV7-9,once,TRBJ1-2,CASSFTLREYGYTF,TGTGCCAGCAGCTTTACGCTAAGGGAGTATGGCTACACCTTC
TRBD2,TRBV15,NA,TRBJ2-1,CATSRVPTSGRISYNEQFF,TGTGCCACCAGCAGAGTGCCGACTAGCGGGAGGATTTCCTACAATGAGCAGTTCTTC
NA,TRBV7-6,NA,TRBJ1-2,CASSLERGAGYTF,TGTGCCAGCAGCTTAGAGCGGGGGGCTGGCTACACCTTC